Listed below are T cell receptor beta chains from one sample, sequenced in a study of blood T cells in healthy people across ages. One entry per CDR3 protein results from TCRdb running MiXCR on the 5' RACE reads. This table has fewer than 750,000 distinct CDR3 sequences, around 48% appearing once. Sequenced: blood. The receptors here all came from an elderly man in good health. Each CDR3 is given with its conserved first and last residue. The D gene is left open where the match is weak. Clone sizes are given selectively: once, few, many, or a class where the clone is expanded.

CDR3	DNA	D	size	V	J
CASSFPGVNGYTF	TGTGCCAGCAGCTTTCCGGGAGTCAATGGCTACACCTTC	-	many	TRBV7-9	TRBJ1-2
CASSLVASGNVRSEKLFF	TGTGCCAGCAGCTTAGTGGCCAGCGGGAATGTTCGTTCTGAAAAACTGTTTTTT	-	-	TRBV7-2	TRBJ1-4
CASSQDMGDSSSYNEQYF	TGCGCCAGCAGCCAAGATATGGGAGACTCAAGCTCCTACAATGAGCAGTACTTC	-	-	TRBV4-3	TRBJ2-7
CSAGLDSGADTQYF	TGCAGCGCCGGATTGGACAGCGGGGCGGATACGCAGTATTTT	-	few	TRBV29-1	TRBJ2-3
CSAGDTSYEQYF	TGCAGTGCCGGGGATACATCCTACGAGCAGTACTTC	-	-	TRBV20-1	TRBJ2-7
CASSHRDRYQPQHF	TGTGCCAGCAGTCACCGGGACAGGTATCAGCCCCAGCATTTT	TRBD1	few	TRBV27	TRBJ1-5
CRMATTNTEAFF	TGCAGGATGGCCACGACGAACACTGAAGCTTTCTTT	-	once	TRBV20-1	TRBJ1-1
CASSPLIVGNPATDTQYF	TGTGCCAGCAGCCCCCTCATTGTAGGCAATCCTGCCACAGATACGCAGTATTTT	-	-	TRBV7-9	TRBJ2-3
CSASGQTTDTQYF	TGCAGTGCTAGCGGCCAGACCACAGATACGCAGTATTTT	-	-	TRBV20-1	TRBJ2-3
CASSFFREETQYF	TGTGCCAGCAGTTTTTTCAGGGAAGAGACCCAGTACTTC	-	few	TRBV27	TRBJ2-5
CASSQDWAGDNSPLHF	TGTGCCAGCAGCCAAGACTGGGCAGGAGATAATTCACCCCTCCACTTT	-	-	TRBV4-2	TRBJ1-6
CASSQTGTAGYTF	TGCGCCAGCAGCCAGACAGGCACAGCGGGCTACACCTTC	-	-	TRBV4-3	TRBJ1-2
CASSTTTGTGSSYEQYF	TGTGCCAGCAGTACAACGACCGGGACAGGTAGCTCCTACGAGCAGTACTTC	TRBD1	-	TRBV6-1	TRBJ2-7
CASSDGPSHNEQFF	TGTGCCAGCAGTGACGGTCCTAGCCACAATGAGCAGTTCTTC	-	few	TRBV28	TRBJ2-1
CASSLELYYEQYF	TGCGCCAGCAGCTTGGAGCTTTACTACGAGCAGTACTTC	-	-	TRBV5-1	TRBJ2-7
CASASGAAITDTQYF	TGTGCCAGCGCCTCGGGAGCCGCAATCACAGATACGCAGTATTTT	-	few	TRBV9	TRBJ2-3
CASSKGQGPREKLFF	TGTGCCAGCAGTAAAGGACAGGGACCTAGGGAAAAACTGTTTTTT	TRBD1	few	TRBV6-6	TRBJ1-4
CATSRDRIQTYEQYF	TGTGCCACCAGCAGAGACCGCATACAGACCTACGAGCAGTACTTC	-	few	TRBV15	TRBJ2-7
CASSDNRAHYGYTF	TGTGCCAGCAGTGATAACAGGGCTCACTATGGCTACACCTTC	-	-	TRBV2	TRBJ1-2
CAISETKRGFTDTQYF	TGTGCCATCAGTGAGACCAAGCGGGGTTTCACAGATACGCAGTATTTT	TRBD2	-	TRBV10-3	TRBJ2-3
CASSLPGGGSEQYF	TGTGCCAGCAGTTTGCCGGGCGGGGGGTCCGAGCAGTACTTC	TRBD2	-	TRBV27	TRBJ2-7
CASSWARGGYNEQFF	TGTGCCAGCAGCTGGGCCCGTGGAGGATACAATGAGCAGTTCTTC	-	-	TRBV11-2	TRBJ2-1
CSARLGAFLESEQYF	TGCAGTGCTAGACTTGGGGCTTTCCTTGAGAGCGAGCAGTACTTC	-	-	TRBV20-1	TRBJ2-7
CASSLVQGSGTEAFF	TGTGCCAGCAGTTTAGTTCAGGGCTCGGGCACTGAAGCTTTCTTT	-	-	TRBV12-3/TRBV12-4	TRBJ1-1
CASSRASTDSSGGYTF	TGCGCCAGCAGCCGGGCTTCGACAGACAGTAGTGGGGGCTACACCTTC	-	few	TRBV4-3	TRBJ1-2
CSAGRTTGYEQYF	TGCAGTGCTGGTAGGACAACGGGATACGAGCAGTACTTC	-	-	TRBV20-1	TRBJ2-7
CASSLGDSRETQYF	TGTGCCAGCAGCTTAGGGGACAGTCGAGAGACCCAGTACTTC	TRBD1	-	TRBV7-8	TRBJ2-5
CSARGEGGAFF	TGCAGTGCCAGAGGGGAAGGAGGAGCTTTCTTT	-	-	TRBV20-1	TRBJ1-1
CASSQSRREGLYEQYF	TGTGCCAGCAGCCAATCCCGGCGGGAGGGCCTTTACGAGCAGTACTTC	TRBD2	-	TRBV3-1	TRBJ2-7
CASSLVRRGGTDTQYF	TGTGCCAGCAGCTTAGTGCGGCGGGGAGGCACAGATACGCAGTATTTT	-	-	TRBV7-2	TRBJ2-3
CAAQTGAGTGELFF	TGTGCCGCCCAGACAGGGGCTGGGACCGGGGAGCTGTTTTTT	TRBD1	-	TRBV10-3	TRBJ2-2
CSAGWQGAGQPQHF	TGCAGTGCTGGCTGGCAGGGGGCAGGGCAGCCCCAGCATTTT	TRBD1	few	TRBV20-1	TRBJ1-5
CSVEVSPSSYEQYF	TGCAGCGTTGAGGTGTCCCCGAGCTCCTACGAGCAGTACTTC	-	-	TRBV29-1	TRBJ2-7
CASSPAGLAGSQFF	TGTGCCAGCAGCCCAGCGGGACTAGCGGGAAGCCAGTTCTTC	TRBD2	-	TRBV7-3	TRBJ2-1
CASSLWAERVSLDNEQFF	TGTGCCAGCAGCTTATGGGCCGAGAGGGTGAGTCTAGACAATGAGCAGTTCTTC	-	-	TRBV7-9	TRBJ2-1
CASIKGTSGADQETQYF	TGCGCCAGCATCAAAGGGACTAGCGGGGCAGACCAAGAGACCCAGTACTTC	TRBD2	few	TRBV10-2	TRBJ2-5
CASSLRAPSGRGNEQFF	TGTGCCAGCAGCTTAAGGGCTCCTAGCGGGAGGGGCAATGAGCAGTTCTTC	TRBD2	-	TRBV7-8	TRBJ2-1
CASSGGVTEGYTF	TGTGCCAGCAGCGGAGGGGTAACGGAAGGCTACACCTTC	-	-	TRBV6-2/TRBV6-3	TRBJ1-2
CASTPGIWLADTQYF	TGTGCCAGCACACCCGGAATCTGGCTTGCAGATACGCAGTATTTT	-	-	TRBV5-5	TRBJ2-3
CSAVDRDPYEQYF	TGCAGTGCCGTCGACAGGGATCCCTACGAGCAGTACTTC	TRBD1	-	TRBV20-1	TRBJ2-7
CSAPPASGRENEQFF	TGCAGTGCCCCCCCCGCTAGCGGGAGGGAGAATGAGCAGTTCTTC	TRBD2	-	TRBV20-1	TRBJ2-1
CAITRLAGPVDTQYF	TGTGCCATCACCCGACTAGCGGGGCCAGTAGATACGCAGTATTTT	TRBD2	-	TRBV10-3	TRBJ2-3
CSASHLSGGAVLTDTQYF	TGCAGTGCCTCCCACCTTAGCGGGGGGGCCGTACTCACAGATACGCAGTATTTT	TRBD2	-	TRBV20-1	TRBJ2-3
CASSLDRGLSFF	TGTGCCAGCAGTTTAGACCGGGGGCTCTCTTTCTTT	-	many	TRBV7-2	TRBJ1-1
CASSVRQGFNEQYF	TGTGCCAGCAGCGTACGACAGGGCTTCAACGAGCAGTACTTC	TRBD1	-	TRBV9	TRBJ2-7
CASSLSFLQETQYF	TGCGCCAGCAGCTTGAGTTTTCTGCAAGAGACCCAGTACTTC	-	-	TRBV5-1	TRBJ2-5
CSARDYGGPDEKLFF	TGCAGTGCTAGAGATTATGGGGGGCCAGATGAAAAACTGTTTTTT	-	-	TRBV20-1	TRBJ1-4
CASSQGARQVYNEQFF	TGTGCCAGCAGCCAAGGAGCGAGGCAGGTCTACAATGAGCAGTTCTTC	-	-	TRBV14	TRBJ2-1
CASSAGTSGSRGNEQFF	TGTGCCAGCAGCGCCGGGACTAGCGGGAGTCGGGGCAATGAGCAGTTCTTC	TRBD2	-	TRBV7-2	TRBJ2-1
CSVINATAGANVLTF	TGCAGCGTCATCAATGCCACGGCTGGGGCCAACGTCCTGACTTTC	-	once	TRBV29-1	TRBJ2-6
CAARTGGEANYGYTF	TGTGCCGCAAGGACAGGGGGCGAAGCTAACTATGGCTACACCTTC	TRBD1	few	TRBV10-3	TRBJ1-2
CASSEEEGGAKNIQYF	TGTGCCAGCAGTGAAGAGGAGGGAGGGGCCAAAAACATTCAGTACTTC	TRBD2	-	TRBV25-1	TRBJ2-4
CVSSVDAGQGGQPQHF	TGTGTCAGCAGCGTAGATGCGGGGCAGGGCGGACAGCCCCAGCATTTT	-	-	TRBV9	TRBJ1-5
CASRGTSGGANEQFF	TGTGCCAGCAGAGGGACTAGCGGGGGGGCTAATGAGCAGTTCTTC	TRBD2	-	TRBV7-2	TRBJ2-1
CATRSGVYNEQYF	TGTGCCACCCGATCGGGAGTGTACAATGAGCAGTACTTC	-	-	TRBV15	TRBJ2-7
CATSREGLAVYEQFF	TGTGCCACCAGCAGAGAAGGACTAGCGGTGTATGAGCAGTTCTTC	TRBD2	-	TRBV15	TRBJ2-1
CASRAGTANTEAFF	TGTGCCAGCAGGGCCGGGACGGCGAACACTGAAGCTTTCTTT	-	-	TRBV2	TRBJ1-1
CASSQEARLNFVQYF	TGCGCCAGCAGCCAAGAGGCCAGGTTGAATTTCGTTCAGTACTTC	-	-	TRBV4-3	TRBJ2-4
CASSFQGTAGELFF	TGTGCCAGCAGCTTTCAGGGGACGGCCGGGGAGCTGTTTTTT	-	many	TRBV7-8	TRBJ2-2
CASSQGGEDAQYF	TGCGCCAGCAGCCAAGGGGGGGAAGATGCGCAGTATTTT	-	-	TRBV4-3	TRBJ2-3